This T cell receptor beta chain derives from a study of blood T cells in healthy people across ages. As for the study in general: Every two T cells gave about one barcoded beta molecule via template switching.

The authors ran a second PCR of roughly 6 to 12 cycles using a sample-barcoded 5' primer and a J-beta primer mix. A single record per CDR3 protein comes from TCRdb applying MiXCR to the 5' RACE reads. The sample contains approximately 1,700,000 distinct CDR3 sequences, about 39% of which appear only once. The CDR3 runs 16 residues. With 6 bases clipped from V and 0 bases from J, the junction kept 9 bases outside the gene matches. Looked up from germline, CDR1 is DFQATT and CDR2 is SNEGSKA (reference sequence). This chain uses TRBV20-1 with TRBJ1-2; 11 bases line up with TRBD1. Sequences were obtained from blood. This receptor was identified in a human donor in good health. The CDR3 loop is CSATDRGHHTNYGYTF. DNA of the CDR3: TGCAGTGCAACGGACAGGGGGCATCATACTAACTATGGCTACACCTTC.